The next 12 T cell receptor beta chains were all read from a single sample in a study of T cells in Graves' hyperthyroidism and ophthalmopathy. Amplification yielded TCR beta CDR3 regions, with RNA transcripts as the source. Primed by the HTBI set, a first-round RT-PCR was run on the TCR CDR3. MiXCR, applied by TCRdb to the multiplex PCR reads, yields one record per CDR3 protein. The sample lists over 300,000 distinct CDR3 sequences; approximately 15% were seen once. The sample comprised blood. The source of these receptors is a middle-aged woman with Graves' ophthalmopathy.

The rearrangement links TRBV5-1 to TRBJ1-2; D may be TRBD1 (6 bases). Trimming stripped 0 bases from V and 4 bases from J, with 13 bases between. This CDR3 is built from 15 residues. CDR1 and CDR2 (germline): SGHRS, YFSETQ. This CDR3 reads CASSLGQGPPYGYTF. CDR3 sequence (DNA): TGCGCCAGCAGCTTGGGGCAGGGGCCGCCCTATGGCTACACCTTC.

This sequence joins TRBV2 and TRBJ2-3, with 11 bases aligning to TRBD2. The germline V gene encodes CDR1 SNHLY and CDR2 FYNNEI. V dropped 8 bases and J dropped 6; count of bases not matched to a gene: 7. The CDR3 extends over 14 amino acids. Written as DNA, the CDR3 is TGTGCCAGCGATGTAGCGGGAGGGAAGGATACGCAGTATTTT. Translation gives CASDVAGGKDTQYF.

The chain couples TRBV5-5 to TRBJ1-5, with D possibly matching TRBD1 (5 bases). Trimming left V 1 base short and J 6 bases short, with 17 bases between. This CDR3 contains 16 residues. The V gene's germline CDR1 is SGHKS and CDR2 YYEKEE (reference sequence). DNA for the CDR3: TGTGCCAGCAGCTTGTTGGGACCGAGAGGGAGTCAGCCCCAGCATTTT. This codes for CASSLLGPRGSQPQHF.

Many counts were recorded for this clonotype. The gene calls are TRBV11-2 and TRBJ2-2, with 7 bases that match TRBD1. J gave up 1 base and V 6 bases, and 5 bases lay outside the gene matches. The length of the CDR3 is 15 residues. From germline, CDR1 is SGHAT and CDR2 FQNNGV. CDR3 residues: CASRSAGGNTGELFF. CDR3 DNA: TGTGCCAGCAGGTCCGCAGGGGGGAACACCGGGGAGCTGTTTTTT.

This clonotype was seen only once. The DNA of the CDR3 is TGCAGTGCTAGAGGACTAGCGGGGGGGCCCCCCGATGAGCAGTACTTC. Translation gives CSARGLAGGPPDEQYF. V and J are TRBV20-1 and TRBJ2-7; 14 bases agree with TRBD2. Germline trimming cut 1 base from V and 7 bases from J; bases unmatched to any gene: 9. The CDR3 runs to 16 residues. Germline assignment: CDR1 DFQATT and CDR2 SNEGSKA (reference sequence).

V and J are TRBV18 and TRBJ2-7; 11 nucleotides line up with TRBD2. The junction had 9 bases not matched to a gene; V was cut back by 5 bases and J by 3 bases. CDR3 length: 16 amino acids. Germline CDR1 reads KGHSH; CDR2 reads LQKENI. The CDR3 bases are TGTGCCAGCTCATCCTCGACTAGCGGGAAGGTCTACGAGCAGTACTTC. Its protein product is CASSSSTSGKVYEQYF.

This clonotype was picked up many times. The CDR3: CASTPGLPTGELFF. CDR3 coding DNA: TGTGCCAGCACCCCGGGACTACCTACCGGGGAGCTGTTTTTT. The chain links TRBV2 to TRBJ2-2, with 7 positions matching TRBD2. CDR1 and CDR2 from the germline V gene are SNHLY and FYNNEI. This CDR3 has 14 amino acids. The junction had 7 bases not matched to a gene; V was cut back by 7 bases and J by 5 bases.

This sequence joins TRBV19 and TRBJ2-1; D is ambiguous. Looked up from germline, CDR1 is LNHDA and CDR2 is SQIVND (reference sequence). V dropped 3 bases and J dropped 0 bases, with 6 bases sitting between them. This CDR3 spans 14 amino acids. This chain's CDR3 is CASSMLGSYNEQFF. The CDR3, as DNA: TGTGCCAGTAGTATGTTGGGCTCCTACAATGAGCAGTTCTTC. The full variable domain, its missing parts supplied by reference TRBV19 and TRBJ2-1, is DGGITQSPKYLFRKEGQNVTLSCEQNLNHDAMYWYRQDPGQGLRLIYYSQIVNDFQKGDIAEGYSVSREKKESFPLTVTSAQKNPTAFYLCASSMLGSYNEQFFGPGTRLTVL.

This chain uses TRBV20-1 with TRBJ2-1, with 9 bases identical to TRBD2. Germline lookup yields CDR1 DFQATT and CDR2 SNEGSKA (reference sequence). This CDR3 contains 16 residues. Germline trimming cut 1 base from V and 8 bases from J; bases unmatched to any gene: 12. CDR3: CSARAPRAGGFDEQFF. As DNA, the CDR3 is TGCAGTGCTAGAGCTCCCCGGGCGGGAGGGTTCGATGAGCAGTTCTTC.

This clonotype has more than one count but fewer than ten. The V gene is TRBV29-1, the J gene TRBJ1-1; a possible D gene is TRBD1 (5 bases). The germline V gene encodes CDR1 SQVTM and CDR2 ANQGSEA. The V and J ends lost 5 bases and 3 bases respectively, with 10 bases between them. The CDR3 runs to 12 residues. CDR3 loop: CSVTQGDTEAFF. The CDR3 DNA reads TGCAGCGTTACTCAGGGAGACACTGAAGCTTTCTTT.

Turning to this clonotype: Given a much more abundant clone one base away, this may be a read error. The rearrangement joins TRBV2 to TRBJ2-7; no clear D gene. This CDR3 contains 14 residues. Germline V gene data show CDR1 as SNHLY and CDR2 as FYNNEI. In DNA, the CDR3 is TGTGCCAGCAGGATTCATATTTTATCCTACGAGCGGTACTTC. Translated, it gives CASRIHILSYERYF.

Details on this clonotype: This clone may be a read error of a much larger clone one base away. The CDR3 DNA is TGTGCCGGCAGAATTGGGGTCTATGGCTACACCTTC. It is translated as CAGRIGVYGYTF. V and J are TRBV12-3 or TRBV12-4 and TRBJ1-2; D gene uncertain. The CDR3 is 12 residues long.